Sequencing of this T cell receptor (beta chain) was carried out in a study of Ad26.COV2.S vaccination and SARS-CoV-2 variants (TCRdb year 2021). In the study overall: Vaccine-arm donors were drawn from COV1001, a multicentre, randomized, double-blind, placebo-controlled phase I-IIa trial of Ad26.COV2.S in healthy adults. Dosing of Ad26.COV2.S was intramuscular, at either 5x10^10 or 1x10^11 viral particles, delivered as one shot or as two shots spaced 56 days apart. TCRbeta repertoire sequencing served as the tool for gauging how specific and how broad the SARS-CoV-2-reactive T cell receptors were following Ad26.COV2.S vaccination. The TCR-sequenced set comprised approximately 32 samples: some 20 Ad26.COV2.S vaccine recipients, 5 placebo recipients and 8 SARS-CoV-2 convalescent individuals. Participants in the trial were split at random into five groups of five each, receiving low-dose or high-dose Ad26.COV2.S once or twice, or else placebo on both occasions. Throughout the experiments and outcome assessment, investigators stayed blinded to trial group allocation.

The sample's treatment or condition label is to be understood as: about 20 received Ad26.COV2.S at low or high dose, single or two shots; several received placebo; per-sample allocation not given. For vaccine and placebo recipients, repertoires were sequenced using samples collected on day 63 after the first injection. In Cohort 1b, 25 adults aged 18-55 years were enrolled at a single site in Boston, USA, between 29 July and 7 August 2020. Ad26.COV2.S was a replication-incompetent adenovirus type 26 vector that expressed a prefusion-stabilized SARS-CoV-2 spike protein derived from the original Wuhan strain. From a lookup of the germline V gene, CDR1 and CDR2 are MDHEN and SYDVKM. Measured from the cysteine to the phenylalanine, the CDR3 is 14 residues long. The DNA shown is the 42-base CDR3, in frame from base 1. V drops 6 bases and J drops 9 bases, leaving 18 bases in between. Overall results and qualifications from the work: Vaccine and placebo recipients had similar non-spike TCR breadth, a finding consistent with the vaccine containing only spike. Ad26.COV2.S recipients had higher spike-specific TCR breadth than placebo recipients (P = 0.0014). According to the authors, total T cell responses may have been underestimated by the TCR breadth and depth analyses. After vaccination, substantial breadth of spike-specific CD8+ and CD4+ T cell responses was reported. The study was not powered for comparison of responses between vaccine doses or regimens.

TCRbeta CDR3 regions were sequenced with the immunoSEQ Assay. After extraction, genomic DNA underwent amplification by bias-controlled multiplex PCR, followed by high-throughput sequencing. As for the original processing: To quantify the absolute abundance of each unique TCRbeta CDR3 region, sequences were collapsed and filtered. T cell fraction was estimated by normalizing TCRbeta template counts to usable DNA, with usable DNA measured through amplification of reference genes found in all nucleated cells. Repertoire TCRs were annotated as SARS-CoV-2-specific when V gene, CDR3 amino acid sequence and J gene were exactly matched to a known reactive TCR set. The reference SARS-CoV-2 TCR set came from MIRA and was filtered for enrichment in COVID-19-positive ImmuneCODE repertoires, removing public or cross-reactive TCRs. Using the MIRA antigens, annotated TCRs were further analysed by specific ORF or by position within an ORF. Breadth was defined as annotated unique rearrangements over total unique productive rearrangements; depth was the summed frequency of those rearrangements. Group comparisons of TCR breadth used two-sided Wilcoxon rank-sum tests. Held by TCRdb, this immuneACCESS table contains in-frame sequences only and omits some clones. Under half of the omission traces to an unresolved V gene where checked; the cause of the rest is unknown. Clone size and the V and J calls come from that table; the DNA yielded D and trimming. This sample is represented by about 480,000 clones; approximately 88% of them were singletons. About 13% of the sample goes to the ten largest clones.

A word on this clone: Its antigen remains undetermined. Per-base quality was not reported, and no clone a single base away is much larger than it.

Sequencing used peripheral blood, obtained in a trial of Ad26.COV2.S vaccine versus placebo. Recombination linked TRBV28 to TRBJ2-1, with the D segment identity uncertain. The TCR was taken from a person aged 18-65 years who received the Ad26.COV2.S COVID-19 vaccine or a placebo. The CDR3: CASSHYGHGTEQFF. The DNA is as follows: TGTGCCAGCAGCCATTACGGGCACGGTACTGAGCAGTTCTTC.